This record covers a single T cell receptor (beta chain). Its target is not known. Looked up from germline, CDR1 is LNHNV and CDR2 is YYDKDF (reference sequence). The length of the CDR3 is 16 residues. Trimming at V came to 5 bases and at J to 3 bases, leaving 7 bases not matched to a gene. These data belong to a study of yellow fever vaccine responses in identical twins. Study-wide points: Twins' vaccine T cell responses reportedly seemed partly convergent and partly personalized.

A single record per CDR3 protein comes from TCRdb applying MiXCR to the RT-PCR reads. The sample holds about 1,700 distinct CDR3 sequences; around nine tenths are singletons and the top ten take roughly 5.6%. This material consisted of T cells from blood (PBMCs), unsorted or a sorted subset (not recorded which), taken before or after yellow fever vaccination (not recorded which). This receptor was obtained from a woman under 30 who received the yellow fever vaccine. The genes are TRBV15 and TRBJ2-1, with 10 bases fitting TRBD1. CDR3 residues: CATSRDRGGNYNEQFF. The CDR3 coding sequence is TGTGCCACCAGCCGGGACAGGGGAGGAAACTACAATGAGCAGTTCTTC.